The 32 T cell receptor beta chains in this list originate from one sample, sequenced in a study of T cells in localized non-small cell lung cancer (dated by TCRdb to the early 2020s). Library creation used the immunoSEQ multiplex PCR assay. Here the immuneACCESS table is served through TCRdb, limited to in-frame sequences with V and J called. Missing clones are a known gap in these copies; in checked studies unresolved V genes cover under half, and the rest lacks a known reason. In all, the sample holds roughly 16,000 clones, and 70% to 90% of those were seen once. Clones ranked in the top ten supply 27% of the sample. This specimen was peripheral blood, taken before any cancer treatment. These receptors were obtained from a female donor at least 60 years old with stage III squamous cell lung carcinoma.

This rearrangement joins TRBV5-8 to TRBJ2-1; 8 bases map to TRBD2. CDR3 length: 15 amino acids. CDR1 is SGHTS, CDR2 YDEGEE, per germline. The trim removed 0 bases at V and 6 bases at J, leaving 5 bases unmatched. CDR3 nucleotides: TGTGCCAGCAGCTTGGTACGGGGGGGCCCCAATGAGCAGTTCTTC. Translating it yields CASSLVRGGPNEQFF.

V usage is TRBV7-9 and J usage is TRBJ2-7, with D uncertain. V lost 4 bases and J 2 bases, leaving 9 bases between the germline ends. This CDR3 is built from 13 residues. CDR1 is SEHNR, CDR2 FQNEAQ, per germline (reference sequence). The CDR3 loop is CASSSPWAYEQYF. DNA of the CDR3: TGTGCCAGCAGCTCCCCTTGGGCCTACGAGCAGTACTTC. Full variable domain (rest looked up from reference TRBV7-9 and TRBJ2-7): DTGVSQNPRHKITKRGQNVTFRCDPISEHNRLYWYRQTLGQGPEFLTYFQNEAQLEKSRLLSDRFSAERPKGSFSTLEIQRTEQGDSAMYLCASSSPWAYEQYFGPGTRLTVT.

The chain employs TRBV11-2 and TRBJ2-3; 8 bases are a match to TRBD2. V gave up 1 base and J gave up 5 bases; unmatched junction bases: 11. The germline V gene has CDR1 SGHAT and CDR2 FQNNGV. The CDR3 loop spans 17 amino acids. CDR3 sequence: CASSLVSGRAMLDTQYF. Here the CDR3 DNA reads TGTGCCAGCAGCTTAGTATCCGGGAGGGCCATGTTAGATACGCAGTATTTT.

The chain joins TRBV6-1 to TRBJ2-1; 8 bases are a match to TRBD1. V shed 2 bases and J 8 bases; nucleotides not matched to a gene: 8. CDR3 length: 15 amino acids. Germline assignment: CDR1 MNHNS and CDR2 SASEGT. For the CDR3, the DNA is TGTGCCAGCAGTGAAATGGCAGGGGGCCTCGATGAGCAGTTCTTC. This gives the protein CASSEMAGGLDEQFF.

The CDR3 protein is CASSPGTGLTYGYTF. CDR3 sequence (DNA): TGTGCCAGTAGTCCCGGGACAGGATTAACCTATGGCTACACCTTC. The chain carries TRBV19 and TRBJ1-2; 8 bases are a match to TRBD1. The CDR3 sequence is 15 residues long. Germline lookup yields CDR1 LNHDA and CDR2 SQIVND (reference sequence). The V segment lost 5 bases and the J segment 4 bases; nucleotides outside the gene matches: 9.

This clone was detected a few times. The genes are TRBV5-6 and TRBJ1-1; D ambiguous. The germline gives CDR1 SGHDT, CDR2 YYEEEE. The CDR3 spans 13 residues. V lost 0 bases, J lost 10 bases, and 13 bases lay in between. As DNA, the CDR3 is TGTGCCAGCAGCTTGGAGGAGGGCGAAGGAGCTTTCTTT. It is translated as CASSLEEGEGAFF.

The V gene is TRBV13, the J gene TRBJ2-4; D unresolved. Germline CDR1 is PRHDT and CDR2 is FYEKMQ (reference sequence). This CDR3 has 14 amino acids. Trimming cost V 1 base and J 5 bases, with 9 bases left between them. CDR3 region: CASSLAHTENIQYF. The DNA for the CDR3 is TGTGCCAGCAGCTTAGCTCATACTGAAAACATTCAGTACTTC.

This clone was counted between two and nine times. V and J are TRBV6-1 and TRBJ1-5; D ambiguous. From germline, CDR1 is MNHNS and CDR2 SASEGT. The CDR3 loop spans 14 amino acids. Trimming took off 2 bases at V and 6 bases at J, with 11 bases between the two ends. CDR3 sequence reads: CASSETEEGQPQHF. The CDR3 nucleotides read TGTGCCAGCAGTGAAACAGAGGAAGGTCAGCCCCAGCATTTT.

The V gene is TRBV9, the J gene TRBJ2-1, with 8 bases fitting TRBD2. J lost 8 bases, V lost 0 bases, and 7 bases had no gene match. Per germline, CDR1 SGDLS and CDR2 YYNGEE. The CDR3 sequence is 15 residues long. The DNA of the CDR3 is TGTGCCAGCAGCGTAGGTCTAGCGGGTATCGATGAGCAGTTCTTC. Translated: CASSVGLAGIDEQFF.

V gene TRBV6-5 combines with J gene TRBJ1-1; D is possibly TRBD1 (5 bases). This CDR3 has 15 amino acids. The V end lost 2 bases, the J end lost 3 bases, and 13 bases lay between the germline ends. From germline, CDR1 is MNHEY and CDR2 SVGAGI. CDR3 loop: CASSYTTRGDTEAFF. The CDR3, as DNA: TGTGCCAGCAGTTACACCACCCGAGGGGACACTGAAGCTTTCTTT.

The chain is built from TRBV28 and TRBJ1-1; no clear D. V was pared by 2 bases and J by 2 bases, with 21 bases between. The CDR3 totals 18 residues. Germline CDR1 reads MDHEN; CDR2 reads SYDVKM. In DNA form, the CDR3 reads TGTGCCAGCAGTTTAGAGGCATGGCAGTCGGCACTCAACACTGAAGCTTTCTTT. Its protein product is CASSLEAWQSALNTEAFF.

The rearrangement links TRBV6-1 to TRBJ1-2; 7 bases are a match to TRBD1. The J segment lost 8 bases and the V segment lost 1 base, leaving 10 bases of the junction unmatched. In germline, CDR1 is MNHNS, CDR2 SASEGT. This CDR3 region has 15 residues. CDR3 protein: CASSEGRRGRLGYTF. The CDR3 DNA reads as TGTGCCAGCAGTGAAGGTCGGAGGGGGCGTCTCGGCTACACCTTC.

By share of the sample, this clone is medium-sized (0.01 to 0.1%). The chain joins TRBV7-6 to TRBJ1-3; D is unresolved. Trimming took 0 bases from V and 0 from J, leaving 6 bases between them. The CDR3 has 15 residues. CDR1 is SGHVS and CDR2 is FNYEAQ in the germline V gene. The CDR3 DNA reads TGTGCCAGCAGCTTAGCAGGAAGCTCTGGAAACACCATATATTTT. Translating gives CASSLAGSSGNTIYF.

The chain recombines TRBV10-3 with TRBJ2-7, with 12 bases aligning to TRBD1. Unmatched junction bases numbered 7, after V lost 6 bases and J lost 4 bases. Germline V CDR1 and CDR2: ENHRY, SYGVKD. The CDR3 has 15 amino acids. CDR3 sequence: CAIRGPGQGAYEQYF. The CDR3 DNA reads as TGTGCCATCAGGGGTCCGGGACAGGGGGCGTACGAGCAGTACTTC.

The chain combines TRBV7-9 with TRBJ2-1; 9 positions agree with TRBD1. Germline V CDR1 and CDR2: SEHNR, FQNEAQ (reference sequence). The trim removed 4 bases at V and 5 bases at J, leaving 6 bases unmatched. This CDR3 region has 15 residues. The CDR3 sequence is CASSYPGQGNNEQFF. In DNA form, the CDR3 reads TGTGCCAGCAGCTATCCGGGACAGGGCAACAATGAGCAGTTCTTC. Full variable domain (missing parts from reference TRBV7-9 and TRBJ2-1): DTGVSQNPRHKITKRGQNVTFRCDPISEHNRLYWYRQTLGQGPEFLTYFQNEAQLEKSRLLSDRFSAERPKGSFSTLEIQRTEQGDSAMYLCASSYPGQGNNEQFFGPGTRLTVL.

The table lists this clone with a count of one. The rearrangement links TRBV10-3 to TRBJ1-2, with 7 bases fitting TRBD1. The CDR3 extends over 15 amino acids. Germline CDR1 ENHRY, CDR2 SYGVKD. V was clipped by 0 bases and J by 2 bases; unmatched bases: 3. For the CDR3, the DNA is TGTGCCATCAGTGAGTCGAAGACAGGGAACTATGGCTACACCTTC. It encodes CAISESKTGNYGYTF.

J is TRBJ1-1 and V is TRBV29-1, with a tentative D call TRBD1 (5 bases). Germline CDR1 is SQVTM and CDR2 is ANQGSEA. V lost 4 bases, J lost 1 base, and 13 bases lay in between. The CDR3 is 14 residues long. The CDR3 spells CSVAQGAANTEAFF. For the CDR3, the DNA is TGCAGCGTTGCGCAGGGCGCCGCGAACACTGAAGCTTTCTTT.

The chain carries TRBV27 and TRBJ1-5; the D gene is possibly TRBD1 (6 bases). Trimming left V 1 base short and J 6 bases short, with 7 bases between. The germline CDR1 and CDR2 sequences are MNHEY and SMNVEV (reference sequence). The CDR3 sequence is 13 residues long. The CDR3, as DNA: TGTGCCAGCAGTTTATGGGGGGCTCAGCCCCAGCATTTT. It specifies CASSLWGAQPQHF.

The chain links TRBV6-1 to TRBJ1-6, with D tentatively TRBD1 (5 bases). Germline loops: CDR1 MNHNS, CDR2 SASEGT. V was clipped by 7 bases and J by 8 bases, with 18 bases between them. This CDR3 has 15 residues. CDR3 in amino acids: CASTDGQGEHSPLHF. CDR3 DNA: TGTGCCAGCACCGATGGGCAGGGAGAACATTCACCCCTCCACTTT.

The chain uses TRBV5-5 and TRBJ1-5; maybe TRBD1 (5 bases). The CDR3 length is 15 residues. The germline CDR1 and CDR2 sequences are SGHKS and YYEKEE (reference sequence). V lost 4 bases to trimming and J lost 6 bases, with 17 bases between them. The CDR3 region has the DNA TGTGCCAGCAGCGGCAGGGCGGCTGCCGGTCAGCCCCAGCATTTT. The encoded protein is CASSGRAAAGQPQHF.

The DNA for the CDR3 is TGTGCCAGTAGTATCCCCCAGGGTACTAACACCGGGGAGCTGTTTTTT. Encoded protein: CASSIPQGTNTGELFF. The V call is TRBV19, the J call TRBJ2-2, with D possibly TRBD1 on 5 matching bases. This CDR3 spans 16 amino acids. V lost 3 bases to trimming and J lost 2 bases, with 13 bases between them. CDR1 and CDR2 from the germline V gene are LNHDA and SQIVND (reference sequence).

The V and J genes are TRBV5-1 and TRBJ2-5, with 9 bases matching TRBD1. Germline V gene sequence: CDR1 SGHRS, CDR2 YFSETQ. V lost 7 bases to trimming and J lost 3 bases; unmatched junction nucleotides: 4. The CDR3 extends over 13 amino acids. Written as DNA, the CDR3 is TGCGCCAGCTCGACAGGGGGGGAAGAGACCCAGTACTTC. Its protein product is CASSTGGEETQYF.

J is TRBJ1-5 and V is TRBV2; D gene unclear. V lost 0 bases to trimming and J lost 3 bases, with 9 bases between them. The CDR3 has 15 amino acids. CDR1 and CDR2 from the germline V gene are SNHLY and FYNNEI. CDR3 residues: CASSEAPVPNQPQHF. The CDR3 nucleotides are TGTGCCAGCAGTGAAGCGCCGGTCCCCAATCAGCCCCAGCATTTT.

The rearrangement joins TRBV9 to TRBJ2-5; 9 positions match TRBD1. Germline CDR1 and CDR2: SGDLS and YYNGEE. V lost 0 bases and J lost 7; bases outside the gene matches: 7. This CDR3 has 15 amino acids. CDR3 amino acids: CASSVEGQGKGTQYF. The CDR3 DNA reads as TGTGCCAGCAGCGTAGAGGGACAGGGAAAGGGGACCCAGTACTTC.

The V gene is TRBV15, the J gene TRBJ1-3; no clear D gene. Germline values: CDR1 LNHNV, CDR2 YYDKDF (reference sequence). V lost 3 bases and J 4 bases, leaving 10 bases between the germline ends. The CDR3 extends over 14 amino acids. The CDR3 DNA reads as TGTGCCACCAGCAGGCTAGAGGGAGGAAACACCATATATTTT. Residues: CATSRLEGGNTIYF.

The chain has TRBV11-2 and TRBJ2-5; TRBD1 matches at 9 bases. Trimming cost V 3 bases and J 1 base; bases outside gene matches: 9. From germline, CDR1 is SGHAT and CDR2 FQNNGV. The CDR3 is 17 residues long. The CDR3 DNA follows: TGTGCCAGCAGCTTGGGACAGGGACCGATGACCCAAGAGACCCAGTACTTC. It codes for CASSLGQGPMTQETQYF. The full variable domain, its missing parts supplied by reference TRBV11-2 and TRBJ2-5, is EAGVAQSPRYKIIEKRQSVAFWCNPISGHATLYWYQQILGQGPKLLIQFQNNGVVDDSQLPKDRFSAERLKGVDSTLKIQPAKLEDSAVYLCASSLGQGPMTQETQYFGPGTRLLVL.

The sample holds one count of this clone. The rearrangement joins TRBV5-6 to TRBJ2-3; D call uncertain. V was shortened by 4 bases and J by 0 bases, with 9 bases between the two germline ends. The CDR3 has 14 residues. Germline V lookup: CDR1 SGHDT, CDR2 YYEEEE. CDR3 nucleotides: TGTGCCAGCAGCCTGACCAAAAGCACAGATACGCAGTATTTT. Translated: CASSLTKSTDTQYF.

Only one count was recorded for this clone. The rearrangement uses TRBV30 and TRBJ2-3; no firm D call. CDR3 length: 14 amino acids. The V gene's germline CDR1 is GTSNPN and CDR2 SVGIG (reference sequence). The V gene lost 2 bases and the J gene lost 4 bases, with 13 bases spanning the gap. CDR3 loop: CAWSRLVTADTQYF. CDR3 bases: TGTGCCTGGAGTCGGCTAGTTACGGCAGATACGCAGTATTTT.

This clone has just one count. The chain combines TRBV6-9 with TRBJ2-5; possibly TRBD1 or TRBD2 for D (5 bases each). CDR1 and CDR2 (germline): MNHGY, SVAAGI. This CDR3 has 14 amino acids. With 3 bases removed from V and 4 bases from J, the gap between germline ends came to 12 bases. CDR3 sequence reads: CASSYSGAGETQYF. The CDR3, as DNA: TGTGCCAGCAGTTACTCTGGGGCGGGAGAGACCCAGTACTTC.

This clone appeared a few times. The V and J genes are TRBV9 and TRBJ2-5; perhaps TRBD1 as D (6 bases). Looked up from germline, CDR1 is SGDLS and CDR2 is YYNGEE. CDR3 length: 15 residues. Trimming removed 3 bases from V and 5 bases from J, with 17 bases in between. In DNA form, the CDR3 reads TGTGCCAGCAGCGGCTCCGAGGGGGTATGGGAGACCCAGTACTTC. Protein product: CASSGSEGVWETQYF. Combining the CDR3 with reference TRBV9 and TRBJ2-5 gives the whole variable domain DSGVTQTPKHLITATGQRVTLRCSPRSGDLSVYWYQQSLDQGLQFLIQYYNGEERAKGNILERFSAQQFPDLHSELNLSSLELGDSALYFCASSGSEGVWETQYFGPGTRLLVL.

The V gene is TRBV18, the J gene TRBJ2-7, with D possibly TRBD1 on 6 matching bases. The length of the CDR3 is 16 residues. Germline V lookup: CDR1 KGHSH, CDR2 LQKENI. V dropped 1 base and J dropped 3 bases, with 16 bases sitting between them. The CDR3 here is CASSPLAQGIVYEQYF. The CDR3 coding sequence is TGTGCCAGCTCACCACTCGCTCAGGGGATAGTCTACGAGCAGTACTTC.

V gene TRBV18 combines with J gene TRBJ2-3, with TRBD2 identical over 7 bases. Germline CDR1 is KGHSH and CDR2 is LQKENI. The CDR3 contains 16 residues. Losses at the gene ends were 3 bases for V and 3 bases for J; bases not matched to a gene: 9. This chain's CDR3 is CASSPAREHGTDTQYF. The CDR3 DNA reads TGTGCCAGCTCACCCGCGCGGGAGCATGGAACAGATACGCAGTATTTT.